This TCR beta chain comes out of a study of T cells in Graves' hyperthyroidism and ophthalmopathy. Germline V gives CDR1 SNHLY, CDR2 FYNNEI. V shed 7 bases and J shed 2 bases, with 14 bases lying between them. This CDR3 has 14 residues. Researchers amplified the TCR beta CDR3 regions from RNA transcripts. The TCR CDR3 first-round RT-PCR relied on the HTBI primer set. Each CDR3 protein is one row after TCRdb ran MiXCR on the multiplex PCR reads. The sample lists hundreds of thousands of distinct CDR3 sequences, 46% seen once, with just over 8% in the top ten. The clonotype comes from a woman in her late teens or twenties with Graves' hyperthyroidism. Input material: peripheral blood or thyroid tissue (not recorded which). The chain couples TRBV2 to TRBJ1-1; D gene uncertain. The CDR3 coding sequence is TGTGCCAGCACTAGGACTGACTTTAACACTGAAGCTTTCTTT. It yields the protein CASTRTDFNTEAFF.